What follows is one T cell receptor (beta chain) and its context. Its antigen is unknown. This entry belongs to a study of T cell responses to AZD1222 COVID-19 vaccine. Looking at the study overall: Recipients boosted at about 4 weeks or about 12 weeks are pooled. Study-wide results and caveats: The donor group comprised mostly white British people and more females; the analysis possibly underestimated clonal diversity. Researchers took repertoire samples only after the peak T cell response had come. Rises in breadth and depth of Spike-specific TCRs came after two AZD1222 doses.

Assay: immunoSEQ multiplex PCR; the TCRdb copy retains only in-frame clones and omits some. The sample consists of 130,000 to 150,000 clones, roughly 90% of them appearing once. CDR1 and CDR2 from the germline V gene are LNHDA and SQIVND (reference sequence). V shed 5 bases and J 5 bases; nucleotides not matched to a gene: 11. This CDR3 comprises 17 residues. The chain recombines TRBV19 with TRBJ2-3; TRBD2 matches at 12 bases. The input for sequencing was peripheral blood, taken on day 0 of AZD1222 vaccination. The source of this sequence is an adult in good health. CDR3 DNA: TGTGCCAGTAGTCCACGGACTAGCGGGACCGCAGTAGATACGCAGTATTTT. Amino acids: CASSPRTSGTAVDTQYF.